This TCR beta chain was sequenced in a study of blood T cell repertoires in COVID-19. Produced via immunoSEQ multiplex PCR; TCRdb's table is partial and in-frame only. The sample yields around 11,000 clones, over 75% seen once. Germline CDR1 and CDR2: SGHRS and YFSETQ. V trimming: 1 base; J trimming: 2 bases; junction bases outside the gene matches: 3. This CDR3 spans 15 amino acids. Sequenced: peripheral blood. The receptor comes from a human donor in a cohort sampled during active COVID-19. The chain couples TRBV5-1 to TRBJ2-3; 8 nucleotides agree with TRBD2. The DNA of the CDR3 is TGCGCCAGCAGCTTGACAGCGGGGGACACAGATACGCAGTATTTT. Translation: CASSLTAGDTDTQYF.